These 8 T cell receptor beta chains came from one sample sequenced in a study of spatial heterogeneity in lung cancer. TCRdb processed the 5' RACE reads anew with MiXCR; each CDR3 protein has one entry. Of tens of thousands of distinct CDR3 sequences listed, over 5.5% were seen once; the top ten hold 2.9%. Time point here: sample taken at primary tumor resection. Sequencing covered unsorted whole RNA taken from tumor, nontumor lung or frozen PBMC. The specimen was PBMCs, collected at surgery. These receptors originate from a female donor with early-stage non-small cell lung cancer.

This clonotype was counted ten times or more. The chain recombines TRBV9 with TRBJ2-5, with 12 bases aligning to TRBD2. The CDR3 has 16 residues. V lost 7 bases, J lost 2 bases, and 9 bases stayed unmatched. Germline loops: CDR1 SGDLS, CDR2 YYNGEE. Written as DNA, the CDR3 is TGTGCCAGCTTACCCCGGACTAGCGGGGTTCAAGAGACCCAGTACTTC. Translation: CASLPRTSGVQETQYF.

This clonotype has a handful of counts. The V gene is TRBV4-3, the J gene TRBJ2-3; 7 bases fit TRBD2. From germline, CDR1 is LGHNA and CDR2 YSLEER. Losses at the gene ends were 0 bases for V and 5 bases for J; bases not matched to a gene: 8. There are 16 residues in the CDR3. CDR3 amino acids: CASSQESGGYGDTQYF. CDR3 bases: TGCGCCAGCAGCCAAGAGTCCGGGGGGTACGGAGATACGCAGTATTTT.

A remark on this clonotype: A much larger clone is a single base away; this may be a read error. The rearrangement uses TRBV28 and TRBJ2-1, with no clear D. The CDR3 contains 15 residues. Germline loops: CDR1 MDHEN, CDR2 SYDVKM. V lost 5 bases to trimming and J lost 8 bases, with 19 bases between them. The CDR3 DNA follows: TGTGCCAGCAGTGGATTTCAAGGGTCTTTGGATGAGCAGTTCTTC. Translated: CASSGFQGSLDEQFF.

In this sample, this clonotype turned up many times. The J gene is TRBJ2-3, the V gene TRBV11-3; 11 nucleotides align to TRBD2. This CDR3 has 17 residues. Trimming at V came to 2 bases and at J to 5 bases, leaving 9 bases not matched to a gene. The germline V gene encodes CDR1 SGHNT and CDR2 YENEEA. The CDR3 DNA is TGTGCCAGCAGCTTAAGCCTTCTAGCGGGGGGCAGAGATACGCAGTATTTT. Translating gives CASSLSLLAGGRDTQYF.

This clonotype has ten or more counts. The rearrangement uses TRBV6-5 and TRBJ1-4; 7 nucleotides match TRBD1. The germline CDR1 and CDR2 sequences are MNHEY and SVGAGI. The CDR3 is 14 residues long. After removal of 5 bases from V and 10 bases from J, the junction contained 10 bases not matched to a gene. The CDR3 sequence is CASSHTGVRGKLFF. The DNA for the CDR3 is TGTGCCAGCAGTCACACAGGGGTCCGGGGAAAACTGTTTTTT.

This clonotype was seen at least ten times. The CDR3 DNA reads TGTGCCAGCAGCTTGACAGACCCGTCCTACAATGAGCAGTTCTTC. Its protein is CASSLTDPSYNEQFF. The V call is TRBV5-5, the J call TRBJ2-1; D gene unclear. V lost 1 base and J lost 1, with 9 bases in between. From germline, CDR1 is SGHKS and CDR2 YYEKEE (reference sequence). The CDR3 loop spans 15 amino acids.

The table lists this clonotype with many counts. This chain connects TRBV5-5 to TRBJ2-7; no reliable D call. Germline CDR1 is SGHKS and CDR2 is YYEKEE (reference sequence). The CDR3 loop spans 13 amino acids. V lost 4 bases and J 0 bases, leaving 8 bases between the germline ends. The CDR3 here is CASSRPPSYEQYF. In DNA form, the CDR3 reads TGTGCCAGCAGCCGCCCCCCCTCCTACGAGCAGTACTTC.

This clonotype was counted at least ten times. The chain joins TRBV20-1 to TRBJ2-1; D is ambiguous. Deletions cut 5 bases from V and 7 bases from J, with 18 bases between. The CDR3 is 14 amino acids. CDR1 is DFQATT and CDR2 is SNEGSKA in the germline V gene (reference sequence). CDR3 sequence (DNA): TGCAGTGCTTTTACCGGACGGCAAGTAAATGAGCAGTTCTTC. Its translation is CSAFTGRQVNEQFF.